This T cell receptor (beta chain) was obtained from a study of early T cells in non-severe SARS-CoV-2 infection. Overall study: The sequenced material was bulk RNA from unsorted whole blood, and its chains were unpaired. Findings and limits, study-wide: Missing private and CD4 specificities, VDJdb matching favored anti-spike CD8 responses.

This CDR3 contains 14 residues. CDR1 GTSNPN and CDR2 SVGIG come from the germline V gene (reference sequence). Between the trimmed V and J ends, which lost 0 bases and 3 bases, there was a span of 9 bases. The TCR library protocol was used to attach unique molecular identifiers. These identifiers were attached to individual cDNA molecules. TCRdb ran MiXCR on the 5' RACE reads and lists one entry per CDR3 protein. The sample lists 60,000 to 75,000 distinct CDR3 sequences, 4.6% seen once, with 3% to 4% in the top ten. Turning to this clonotype: Its specificity is unknown.

The chain links TRBV30 to TRBJ1-5; D uncertain. This sequence originates from an adult who was a healthcare worker with PCR-confirmed SARS-CoV-2 infection or an uninfected control (not recorded which). The donor label of this sample is uncertain. The sample consisted of whole blood, taken at baseline. The CDR3 DNA reads as TGTGCCTGGAGTGTAGGGCAGGTCAATCAGCCCCAGCATTTT. It specifies CAWSVGQVNQPQHF.